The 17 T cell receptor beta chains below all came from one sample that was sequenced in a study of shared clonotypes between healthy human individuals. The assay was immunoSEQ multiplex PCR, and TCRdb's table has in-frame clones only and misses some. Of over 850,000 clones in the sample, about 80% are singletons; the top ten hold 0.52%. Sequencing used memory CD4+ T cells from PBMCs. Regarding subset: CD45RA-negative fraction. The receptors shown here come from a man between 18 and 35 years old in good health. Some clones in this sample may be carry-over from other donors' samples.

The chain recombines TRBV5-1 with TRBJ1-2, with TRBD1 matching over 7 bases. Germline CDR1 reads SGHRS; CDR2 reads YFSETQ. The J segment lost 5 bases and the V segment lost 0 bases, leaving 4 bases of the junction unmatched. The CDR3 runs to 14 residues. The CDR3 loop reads CASSLGRGTYGYTF. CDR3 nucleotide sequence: TGCGCCAGCAGCTTGGGCAGGGGGACTTATGGCTACACCTTC.

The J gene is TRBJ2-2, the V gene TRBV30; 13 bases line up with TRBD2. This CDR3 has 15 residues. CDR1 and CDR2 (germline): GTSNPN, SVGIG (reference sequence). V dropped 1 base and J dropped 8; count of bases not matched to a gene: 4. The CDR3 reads CAWSAGLAGVGELFF. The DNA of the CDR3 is TGTGCCTGGAGTGCCGGACTAGCGGGAGTTGGGGAGCTGTTTTTT.

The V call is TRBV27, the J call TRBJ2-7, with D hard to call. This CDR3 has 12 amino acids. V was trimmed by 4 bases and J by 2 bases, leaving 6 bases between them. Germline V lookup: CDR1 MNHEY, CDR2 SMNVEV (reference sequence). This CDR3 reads CASSSSAYEQYF. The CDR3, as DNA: TGTGCCAGCAGTTCGTCCGCCTACGAGCAGTACTTC.

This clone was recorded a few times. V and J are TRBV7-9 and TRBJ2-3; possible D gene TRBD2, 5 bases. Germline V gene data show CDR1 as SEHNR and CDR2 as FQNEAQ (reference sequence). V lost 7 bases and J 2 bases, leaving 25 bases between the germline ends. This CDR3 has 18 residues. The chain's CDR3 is CASIGPDSIVNPTDTQYF. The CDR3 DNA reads TGTGCCAGCATCGGACCGGACTCTATAGTTAACCCCACAGATACGCAGTATTTT.

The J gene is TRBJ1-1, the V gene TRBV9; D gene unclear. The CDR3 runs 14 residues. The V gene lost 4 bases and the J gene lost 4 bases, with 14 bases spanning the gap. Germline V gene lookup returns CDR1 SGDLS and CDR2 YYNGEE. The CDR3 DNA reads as TGTGCCAGCAGCCCCGTCACTGGGCCCACTGAAGCTTTCTTT. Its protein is CASSPVTGPTEAFF.

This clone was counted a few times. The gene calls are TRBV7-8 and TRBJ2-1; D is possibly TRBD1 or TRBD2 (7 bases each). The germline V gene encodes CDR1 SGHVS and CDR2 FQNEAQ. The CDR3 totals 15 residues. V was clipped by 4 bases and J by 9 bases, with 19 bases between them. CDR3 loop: CASSSTRQRDSEQFF. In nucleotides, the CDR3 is TGTGCCAGCAGCTCAACACGGCAGCGGGACAGTGAGCAGTTCTTC. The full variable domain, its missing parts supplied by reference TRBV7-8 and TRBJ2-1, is GAGVSQSPRYKVAKRGQDVALRCDPISGHVSLFWYQQALGQGPEFLTYFQNEAQLDKSGLPSDRFFAERPEGSVSTLKIQRTQQEDSAVYLCASSSTRQRDSEQFFGPGTRLTVL.

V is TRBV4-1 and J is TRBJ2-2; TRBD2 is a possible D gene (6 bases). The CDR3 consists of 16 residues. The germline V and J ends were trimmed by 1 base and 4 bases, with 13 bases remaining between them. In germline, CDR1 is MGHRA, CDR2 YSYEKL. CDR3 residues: CASSQGGTSSTGELFF. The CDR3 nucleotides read TGCGCCAGCAGCCAAGGAGGGACTTCGAGCACCGGGGAGCTGTTTTTT.

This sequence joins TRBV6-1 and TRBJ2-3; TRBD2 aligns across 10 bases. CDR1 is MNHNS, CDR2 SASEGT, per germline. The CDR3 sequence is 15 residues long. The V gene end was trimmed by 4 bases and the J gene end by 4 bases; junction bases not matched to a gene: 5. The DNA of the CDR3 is TGTGCCAGCAGTGTTCTAGCGGGAGTCCCAGATACGCAGTATTTT. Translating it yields CASSVLAGVPDTQYF.

The CDR3, as DNA: TGTGCCTGGAGTTTGAGCAGGGGCGCGCGCATAAATGGCTACACCTTC. Its translation: CAWSLSRGARINGYTF. This chain uses TRBV30 with TRBJ1-2, with D possibly being TRBD1 (6 bases). With 2 bases removed from V and 6 bases from J, the gap between germline ends came to 22 bases. This CDR3 has 16 residues. Germline CDR1 and CDR2: GTSNPN and SVGIG (reference sequence).

CDR3 coding DNA: TGTGCCAGCTTCCGGGCCCTACCCTACTATGGCTACACCTTC. It encodes CASFRALPYYGYTF. This sequence joins TRBV6-5 and TRBJ1-2; D remains ambiguous. The CDR3 length is 14 residues. V lost 8 bases and J lost 3, with 16 bases in between. The V gene's germline CDR1 is MNHEY and CDR2 SVGAGI.

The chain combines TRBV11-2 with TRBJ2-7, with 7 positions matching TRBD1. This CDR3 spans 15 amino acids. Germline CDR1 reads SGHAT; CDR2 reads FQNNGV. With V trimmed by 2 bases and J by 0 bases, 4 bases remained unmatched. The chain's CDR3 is CASSLTGARSYEQYF. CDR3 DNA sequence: TGTGCCAGCAGCTTAACAGGGGCCCGCTCCTACGAGCAGTACTTC.

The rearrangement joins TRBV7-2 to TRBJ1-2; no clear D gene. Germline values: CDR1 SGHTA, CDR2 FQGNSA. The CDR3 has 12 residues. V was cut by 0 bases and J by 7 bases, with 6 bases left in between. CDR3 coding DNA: TGTGCCAGCAGCTTAGCCAACGTTGGCTACACCTTC. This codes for CASSLANVGYTF.

The CDR3 loop is CASSYSIGITGELFF. As DNA, the CDR3 is TGTGCCAGCAGTTACTCGATCGGCATCACCGGGGAGCTGTTTTTT. V usage is TRBV6-6 and J usage is TRBJ2-2; unclear D gene. The CDR3 contains 15 residues. V was cut by 0 bases and J by 4 bases, with 9 bases left in between. Looked up from germline, CDR1 is MNHNY and CDR2 is SVGAGI (reference sequence).

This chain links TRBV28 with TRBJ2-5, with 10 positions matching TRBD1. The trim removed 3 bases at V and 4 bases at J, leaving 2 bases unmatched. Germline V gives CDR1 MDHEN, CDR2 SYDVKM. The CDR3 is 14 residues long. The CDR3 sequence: CASSLDRGGETQYF. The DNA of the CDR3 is TGTGCCAGCAGTTTGGACAGGGGGGGAGAGACCCAGTACTTC.

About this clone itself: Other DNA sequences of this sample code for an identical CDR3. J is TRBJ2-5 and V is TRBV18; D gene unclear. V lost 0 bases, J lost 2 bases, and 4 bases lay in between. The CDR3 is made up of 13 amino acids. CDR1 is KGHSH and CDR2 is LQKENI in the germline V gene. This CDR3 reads CASSPPGQETQYF. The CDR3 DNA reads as TGTGCCAGCTCACCACCGGGGCAAGAGACCCAGTACTTC. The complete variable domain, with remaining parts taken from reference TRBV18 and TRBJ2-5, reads NAGVMQNPRHLVRRRGQEARLRCSPMKGHSHVYWYRQLPEEGLKFMVYLQKENIIDESGMPKERFSAEFPKEGPSILRIQQVVRGDSAAYFCASSPPGQETQYFGPGTRLLVL.

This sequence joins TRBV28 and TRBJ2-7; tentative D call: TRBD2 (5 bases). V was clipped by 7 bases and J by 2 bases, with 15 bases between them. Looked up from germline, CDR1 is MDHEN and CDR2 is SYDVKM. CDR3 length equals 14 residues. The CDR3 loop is CASMASHLTYEQYF. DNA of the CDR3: TGTGCCAGCATGGCTAGCCACCTAACCTACGAGCAGTACTTC.

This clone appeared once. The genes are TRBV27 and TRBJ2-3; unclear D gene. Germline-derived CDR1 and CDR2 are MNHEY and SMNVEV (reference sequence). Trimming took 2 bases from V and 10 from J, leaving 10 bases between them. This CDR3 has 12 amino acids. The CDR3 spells CASSLPNTPQYF. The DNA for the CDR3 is TGTGCCAGCAGTTTACCGAACACCCCGCAGTATTTT.